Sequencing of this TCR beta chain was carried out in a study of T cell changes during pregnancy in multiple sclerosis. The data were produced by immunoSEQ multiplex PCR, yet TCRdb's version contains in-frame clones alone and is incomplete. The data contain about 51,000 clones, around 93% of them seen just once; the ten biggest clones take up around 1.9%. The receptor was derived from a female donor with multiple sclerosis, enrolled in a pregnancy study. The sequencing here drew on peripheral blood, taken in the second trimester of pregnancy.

The CDR3 sequence is CASSYSVQGTGELFF. CDR3 nucleotide sequence: TGTGCCAGCAGTTACTCGGTCCAGGGGACCGGGGAGCTGTTTTTT. V usage is TRBV6-5 and J usage is TRBJ2-2, with a possible D match to TRBD1 (6 bases). The germline V gene has CDR1 MNHEY and CDR2 SVGAGI. The CDR3 totals 15 residues. V was clipped by 0 bases and J by 5 bases, with 10 bases between them.